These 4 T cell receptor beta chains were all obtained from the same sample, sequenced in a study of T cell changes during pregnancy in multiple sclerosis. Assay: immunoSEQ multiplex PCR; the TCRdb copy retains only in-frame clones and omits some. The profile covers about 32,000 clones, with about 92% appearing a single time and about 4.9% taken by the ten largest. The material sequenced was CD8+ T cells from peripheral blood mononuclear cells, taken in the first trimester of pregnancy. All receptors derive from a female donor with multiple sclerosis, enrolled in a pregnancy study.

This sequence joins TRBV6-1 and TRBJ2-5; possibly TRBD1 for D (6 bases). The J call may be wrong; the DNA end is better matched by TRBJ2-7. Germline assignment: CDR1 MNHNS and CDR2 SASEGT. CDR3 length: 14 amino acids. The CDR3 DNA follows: TGTGCCAGCAGTTTCCGGGACAACTCCTACGAGCAGTACTTC. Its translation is CASSFRDNSYEQYF.

CDR3 bases: TGCAGCGTTGTAGACAGGGAAGATACGCAGTATTTT. It translates to CSVVDREDTQYF. This chain uses TRBV29-1 with TRBJ2-3; 7 nucleotides align to TRBD1. V was pared by 4 bases and J by 5 bases, with 3 bases of the junction left unmatched. The CDR3 is 12 amino acids. Germline CDR1 and CDR2: SQVTM and ANQGSEA.

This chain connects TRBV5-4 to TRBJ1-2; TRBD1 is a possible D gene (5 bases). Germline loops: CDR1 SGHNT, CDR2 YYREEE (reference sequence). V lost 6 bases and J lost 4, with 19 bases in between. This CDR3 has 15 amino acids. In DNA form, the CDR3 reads TGTGCCAGCACCGTAAAGGGGTGGATCTTCTATGGCTACACCTTC. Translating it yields CASTVKGWIFYGYTF. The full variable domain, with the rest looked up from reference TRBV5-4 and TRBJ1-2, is ETGVTQSPTHLIKTRGQQVTLRCSSQSGHNTVSWYQQALGQGPQFIFQYYREEENGRGNFPPRFSGLQFPNYSSELNVNALELDDSALYLCASTVKGWIFYGYTFGSGTRLTVV.

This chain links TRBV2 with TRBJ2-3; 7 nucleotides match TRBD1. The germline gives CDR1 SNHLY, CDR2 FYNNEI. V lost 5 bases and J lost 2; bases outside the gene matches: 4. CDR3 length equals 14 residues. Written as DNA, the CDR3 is TGTGCCAGCAGTTCCGGGACAGTCACAGATACGCAGTATTTT. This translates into CASSSGTVTDTQYF.